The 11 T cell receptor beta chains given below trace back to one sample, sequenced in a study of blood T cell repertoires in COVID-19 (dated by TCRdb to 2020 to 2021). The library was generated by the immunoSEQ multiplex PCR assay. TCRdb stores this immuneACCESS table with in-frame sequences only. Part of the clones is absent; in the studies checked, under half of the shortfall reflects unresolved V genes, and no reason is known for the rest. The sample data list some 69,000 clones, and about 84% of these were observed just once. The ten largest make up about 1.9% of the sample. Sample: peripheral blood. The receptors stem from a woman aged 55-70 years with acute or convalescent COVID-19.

The CDR3 bases are TGTGCCTGGAGTGCGTCAGGGGTTTCTGAAGCTTTCTTT. Protein: CAWSASGVSEAFF. The chain combines TRBV30 with TRBJ1-1; maybe TRBD1 (6 bases). V shed 1 base and J shed 6 bases, with 12 bases lying between them. Germline values: CDR1 GTSNPN, CDR2 SVGIG (reference sequence). The CDR3 extends over 13 amino acids.

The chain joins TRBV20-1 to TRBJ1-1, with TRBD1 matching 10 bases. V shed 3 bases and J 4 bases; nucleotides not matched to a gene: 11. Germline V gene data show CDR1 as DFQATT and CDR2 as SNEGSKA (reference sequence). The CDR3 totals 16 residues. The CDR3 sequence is CSASGGQGIGSTEAFF. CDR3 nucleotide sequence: TGCAGTGCTAGTGGGGGACAGGGGATAGGGAGCACTGAAGCTTTCTTT.

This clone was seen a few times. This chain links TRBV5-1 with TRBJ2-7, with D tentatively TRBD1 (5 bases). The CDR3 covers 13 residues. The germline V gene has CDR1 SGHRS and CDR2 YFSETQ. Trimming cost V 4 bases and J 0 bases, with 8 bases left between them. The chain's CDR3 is CASSSRVSYEQYF. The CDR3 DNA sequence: TGCGCCAGCAGCAGCAGGGTCTCCTACGAGCAGTACTTC. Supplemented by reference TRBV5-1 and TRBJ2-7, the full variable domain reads KAGVTQTPRYLIKTRGQQVTLSCSPISGHRSVSWYQQTPGQGLQFLFEYFSETQRNKGNFPGRFSGRQFSNSRSEMNVSTLELGDSALYLCASSSRVSYEQYFGPGTRLTVT.

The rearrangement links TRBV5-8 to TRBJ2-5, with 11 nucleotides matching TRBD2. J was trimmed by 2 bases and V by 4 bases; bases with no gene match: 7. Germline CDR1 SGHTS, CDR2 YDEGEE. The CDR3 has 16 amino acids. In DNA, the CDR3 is TGTGCCAGCAGCCCACTGGGACTAGCGGCTCAAGAGACCCAGTACTTC. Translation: CASSPLGLAAQETQYF.

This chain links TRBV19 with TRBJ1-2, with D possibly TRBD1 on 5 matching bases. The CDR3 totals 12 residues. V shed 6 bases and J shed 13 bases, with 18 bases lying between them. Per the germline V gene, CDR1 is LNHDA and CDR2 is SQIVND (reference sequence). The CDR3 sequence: CASRPSAGDATF. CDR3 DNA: TGTGCCAGTAGGCCCTCCGCGGGGGACGCCACCTTC. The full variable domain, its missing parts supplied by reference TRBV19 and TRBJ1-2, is DGGITQSPKYLFRKEGQNVTLSCEQNLNHDAMYWYRQDPGQGLRLIYYSQIVNDFQKGDIAEGYSVSREKKESFPLTVTSAQKNPTAFYLCASRPSAGDATFGSGTRLTVV.

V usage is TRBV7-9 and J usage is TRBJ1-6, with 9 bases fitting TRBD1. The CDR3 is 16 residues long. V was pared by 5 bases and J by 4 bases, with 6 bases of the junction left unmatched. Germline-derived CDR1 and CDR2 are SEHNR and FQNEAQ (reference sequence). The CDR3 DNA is TGTGCCAGCAGCGCCGGACAGGGGTTTTATAATTCACCCCTCCACTTT. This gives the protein CASSAGQGFYNSPLHF.

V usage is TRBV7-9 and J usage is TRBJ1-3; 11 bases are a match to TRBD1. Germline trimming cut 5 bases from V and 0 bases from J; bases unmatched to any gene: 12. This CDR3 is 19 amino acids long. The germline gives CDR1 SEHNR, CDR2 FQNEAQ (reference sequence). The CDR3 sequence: CASSPGQGALLSSGNTIYF. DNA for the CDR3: TGTGCCAGCAGCCCCGGACAGGGGGCCTTACTGAGCTCTGGAAACACCATATATTTT.

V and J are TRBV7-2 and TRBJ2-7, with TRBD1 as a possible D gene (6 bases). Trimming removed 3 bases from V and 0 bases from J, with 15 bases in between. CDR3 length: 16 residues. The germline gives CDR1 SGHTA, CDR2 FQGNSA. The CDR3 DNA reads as TGTGCCAGCAGCTTGAACAGGGCCTTCCGCTCCTACGAGCAGTACTTC. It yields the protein CASSLNRAFRSYEQYF.

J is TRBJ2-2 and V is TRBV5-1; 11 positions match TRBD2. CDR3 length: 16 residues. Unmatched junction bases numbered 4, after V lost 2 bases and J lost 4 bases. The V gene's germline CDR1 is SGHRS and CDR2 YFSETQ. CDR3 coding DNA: TGCGCCAGCAGCTTAATAGCGGGAGGGTTCACCGGGGAGCTGTTTTTT. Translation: CASSLIAGGFTGELFF.

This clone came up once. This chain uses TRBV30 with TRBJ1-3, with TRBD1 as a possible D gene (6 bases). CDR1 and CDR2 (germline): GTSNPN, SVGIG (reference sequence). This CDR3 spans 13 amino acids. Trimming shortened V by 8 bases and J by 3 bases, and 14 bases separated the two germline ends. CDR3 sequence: CAVMRTDGNTIYF. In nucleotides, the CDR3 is TGTGCCGTCATGAGGACAGATGGAAACACCATATATTTT.

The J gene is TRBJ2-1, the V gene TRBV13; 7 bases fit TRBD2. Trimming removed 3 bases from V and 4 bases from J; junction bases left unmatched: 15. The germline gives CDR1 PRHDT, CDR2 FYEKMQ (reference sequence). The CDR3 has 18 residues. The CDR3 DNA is TGTGCCAGCAGCTTCAGTCGGGGGGAAGGCATAGGGTACAATGAGCAGTTCTTC. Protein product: CASSFSRGEGIGYNEQFF.